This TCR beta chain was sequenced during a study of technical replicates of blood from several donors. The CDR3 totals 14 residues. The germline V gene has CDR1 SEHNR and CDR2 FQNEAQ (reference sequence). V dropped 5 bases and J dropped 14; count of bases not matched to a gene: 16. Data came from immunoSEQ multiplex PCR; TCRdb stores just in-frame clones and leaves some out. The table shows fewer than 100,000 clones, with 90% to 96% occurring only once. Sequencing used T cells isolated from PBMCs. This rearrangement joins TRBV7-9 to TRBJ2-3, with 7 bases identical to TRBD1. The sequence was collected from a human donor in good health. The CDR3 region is CASSPRGQLLGGYF. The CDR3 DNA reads TGTGCCAGCAGCCCAAGGGGACAGCTTCTAGGGGGGTATTTT.